Shown below are 7 T cell receptor beta chains from a single sample sequenced in a study of Ad26.COV2.S vaccination and SARS-CoV-2 variants. Libraries were prepared by immunoSEQ multiplex PCR; TCRdb keeps only in-frame clonotypes and omits some of them. Of around 350,000 clones detected, approximately 81% appear once; the ten largest clones hold roughly 3.5%. Treatment reported: roughly 19 received Ad26.COV2.S at low or high dose, single or two shots; about five received placebo; per-sample allocation not given. Specimens were obtained on day 63 following the first vaccine or placebo injection. The material was peripheral blood, obtained in a trial of Ad26.COV2.S vaccine versus placebo. Receptor source: a person between 18 and 65 years old who received the Ad26.COV2.S COVID-19 vaccine or a placebo.

There are a few counts of this clone. The chain has TRBV4-2 and TRBJ2-2; TRBD2 might be the D (5 bases). CDR1 LGHNA and CDR2 YNFKEQ come from the germline V gene. Trimming removed 3 bases at V and 2 bases at J, with 34 bases between. The CDR3 is 23 amino acids. The CDR3 DNA sequence: TGTGCCAGCAGCCATGGGTCGGGTGGGAGTAGTACTATATTACGGGGAAACACCGGGGAGCTGTTTTTT. The encoded protein is CASSHGSGGSSTILRGNTGELFF.

The chain is built from TRBV9 and TRBJ1-1; tentatively, D is TRBD1 (6 bases). V was cut by 0 bases and J by 1 base, with 13 bases left in between. In germline, CDR1 is SGDLS, CDR2 YYNGEE. This CDR3 spans 16 amino acids. CDR3 residues: CASSVVTGAGNTEAFF. The CDR3 region has the DNA TGTGCCAGCAGCGTAGTCACGGGGGCAGGGAACACTGAAGCTTTCTTT. Based on the CDR3 plus reference TRBV9 and TRBJ1-1, the full variable domain is DSGVTQTPKHLITATGQRVTLRCSPRSGDLSVYWYQQSLDQGLQFLIQYYNGEERAKGNILERFSAQQFPDLHSELNLSSLELGDSALYFCASSVVTGAGNTEAFFGQGTRLTVV.

The chain is built from TRBV28 and TRBJ2-7; 11 bases map to TRBD2. V lost 9 bases to trimming and J lost 6 bases; unmatched junction nucleotides: 13. This CDR3 has 15 amino acids. Germline-derived CDR1 and CDR2 are MDHEN and SYDVKM. CDR3 residues: CASFAKTSGKSEQYF. CDR3 bases: TGTGCCAGTTTTGCAAAGACTAGCGGGAAGAGCGAGCAGTACTTC.

Comments on this clone: Other nucleotide sequences in the sample specify the same CDR3. The J gene is TRBJ1-1, the V gene TRBV15, with 9 positions matching TRBD1. Germline V gene sequence: CDR1 LNHNV, CDR2 YYDKDF (reference sequence). The CDR3 covers 13 residues. Trimming removed 3 bases from V and 4 bases from J; junction bases left unmatched: 0. DNA of the CDR3: TGTGCCACCAGCAGGGACAGGGGCACTGAAGCTTTCTTT. This translates into CATSRDRGTEAFF.

This chain joins TRBV3-1 (or the pseudogene TRBV3-2) and TRBJ2-3; no firm D call. Trimming shortened V by 5 bases and J by 1 base, and 13 bases separated the two germline ends. Germline CDR1 is LGHDT and CDR2 is YNNKEL (reference sequence). CDR3 length: 15 residues. The DNA for the CDR3 is TGTGCCAGCAGCGGCGCCGTTCGGCGCACAGATACGCAGTATTTT. This sequence encodes CASSGAVRRTDTQYF.

The chain employs TRBV7-2 and TRBJ2-2; D may be TRBD2 (5 bases). Germline values: CDR1 SGHTA, CDR2 FQGNSA. The CDR3 totals 15 residues. Trimming shortened V by 1 base and J by 2 bases, and 8 bases separated the two germline ends. The CDR3 region is CASSLVRGNTGELFF. The CDR3 DNA reads TGTGCCAGCAGCTTAGTTCGGGGAAACACCGGGGAGCTGTTTTTT.

V gene TRBV2 combines with J gene TRBJ1-4; the match to TRBD1 covers 10 bases. This CDR3 has 17 amino acids. Trimming took 7 bases from V and 8 from J; bases not matched to a gene: 16. The V gene's germline CDR1 is SNHLY and CDR2 FYNNEI. The CDR3 region is CASIPGQGFAGEEKLFF. CDR3 DNA sequence: TGTGCCAGCATCCCGGGACAGGGGTTTGCGGGAGAAGAAAAACTGTTTTTT.